These 21 T cell receptor beta chains were all obtained from the same sample, sequenced in a study of prognosis after radiotherapy for stage I lung cancer (dated by TCRdb to the early 2020s). Instrument on record: Illumina HiSeq 3000. Two rounds of multiplex PCR were performed to amplify the TCR beta CDR3 region from genomic DNA. In the first round of PCR, primers specific to each TRBV and TRBJ gene were used, and the primer sequences are filed in Chinese patent CN105087789A. TCRdb ran its own pipeline on the public reads, namely fastp trimming at Q25 and MiXCR clone calling, and kept in-frame beta chains. For every CDR3 protein sequence, its rows merge into one entry that carries the most common genes and DNA. Here the sample has over 25,000 distinct CDR3 sequences; 40% to 55% occur a single time. The top ten constitute about 15% of the sample. This specimen consisted of PBMCs, obtained before or after stereotactic body radiation therapy (not recorded which). The receptors originated from a donor aged 50 or older with non-small cell lung cancer.

By share, this clonotype ranks as medium-sized. This chain connects TRBV28 to TRBJ2-7; D might be TRBD2 (6 bases). V was shortened by 7 bases and J by 4 bases, with 14 bases between the two germline ends. Germline assignment: CDR1 MDHEN and CDR2 SYDVKM. CDR3 length equals 13 residues. The DNA of the CDR3 is TGTGCCAGCACTTCGGGAGTGGGGTACGAGCAGTACTTC. This translates into CASTSGVGYEQYF.

With respect to this clonotype: Its ends do not fully match the called genes, so a read error is possible. The chain couples TRBV6-6 to TRBJ2-6, with a tentative D call TRBD1 (5 bases). The germline CDR1 and CDR2 sequences are MNHNY and SVGAGI (reference sequence). The CDR3 has 18 residues. CDR3 bases: TGTGCCAGCAGTTACTCGTCGTCATGGACCTCTGGGGCCAACCTCCTGACTTTC. This encodes CASSYSSSWTSGANLLTF.

The genes are TRBV25-1 and TRBJ2-2; weak D call: TRBD2 (5 bases). Trimming removed 10 bases from V and 5 bases from J, with 14 bases in between. This CDR3 comprises 13 residues. The germline CDR1 and CDR2 sequences are MGHDK and SYGVNS. The CDR3 here is CATRKEETGELFF. The CDR3 nucleotides are TGTGCCACCCGTAAGGAGGAGACCGGGGAGCTGTTTTTT. Full variable domain (missing parts from reference TRBV25-1 and TRBJ2-2): EADIYQTPRYLVIGTGKKITLECSQTMGHDKMYWYQQDPGMELHLIHYSYGVNSTEKGDLSSESTVSRIRTEHFPLTLESARPSHTSQYLCATRKEETGELFFGEGSRLTVL.

The J gene is TRBJ1-2, the V gene TRBV11-3; weak D call: TRBD1 (6 bases). Between the trimmed V and J ends, which lost 6 bases and 8 bases, there was a span of 19 bases. The length of the CDR3 is 14 residues. CDR1 and CDR2 (germline): SGHNT, YENEEA. CDR3 residues: CASSPSPGEGGYTF. The CDR3 bases are TGTGCCAGCAGTCCTTCCCCAGGGGAAGGCGGCTACACCTTC.

Concerning this clonotype: A read error likely explains this, since a far larger clone differs by one base. The chain couples TRBV7-3 to TRBJ2-1; the match to TRBD2 covers 9 bases. Per germline, CDR1 SGHTA and CDR2 FQGTGA. This CDR3 is 16 amino acids long. The CDR3 is CASSLSGSSGNNEQFF. Written as DNA, the CDR3 is TGTGCTAGCAGCTTATCCGGGTCTAGCGGGAACAATGAGCAGTTCTTC.

In its sample, this clonotype was seen many times. This chain uses TRBV7-2 with TRBJ2-7, with 8 bases matching TRBD2. The CDR3 is made up of 12 amino acids. CDR1 and CDR2 from the germline V gene are SGHTA and FQGNSA. V lost 7 bases, J lost 4 bases, and 3 bases stayed unmatched. Here the CDR3 DNA reads TGTGCCAGCATCGGGGGGGCTTACGAGCAGTACTTC. Protein: CASIGGAYEQYF.

Remarks on this clonotype: A read error may account for a junction end that differs from germline. The rearrangement links TRBV27 to TRBJ2-2; TRBD2 is a possible D gene (6 bases). The CDR3 consists of 16 residues. Germline V lookup: CDR1 MNHEY, CDR2 SMNVEV (reference sequence). CDR3 amino acids: CVSSLYSGSNTWELFF. The CDR3 DNA reads TGTGTCAGCAGTTTATATTCCGGGAGCAACACCTGGGAGCTGTTTTTT.

The rearrangement joins TRBV6-1 to TRBJ1-5; D unclear. The CDR3 sequence is 15 residues long. Looked up from germline, CDR1 is MNHNS and CDR2 is SASEGT. Trimming took off 6 bases at V and 2 bases at J, with 14 bases between the two ends. CDR3 sequence reads: CASRDLQSRNQPQHF. For the CDR3, the DNA is TGTGCCAGCAGGGACCTACAGTCTCGCAATCAGCCCCAGCATTTT.

This clonotype was detected only a few times. The V and J genes are TRBV19 and TRBJ2-4, with 9 bases identical to TRBD1. CDR1 LNHDA and CDR2 SQIVND come from the germline V gene (reference sequence). The CDR3 has 14 amino acids. The junction had 15 bases not matched to a gene; V was cut back by 6 bases and J by 15 bases. CDR3 loop: CASSQAGQGREGYF. CDR3 sequence (DNA): TGTGCCAGTAGCCAAGCGGGACAGGGCCGCGAAGGGTACTTC.

This clonotype was recorded a few times. This sequence is one base from a far larger clone and is likely a read error. V is TRBV7-2 and J is TRBJ2-2; D remains unclear. Germline CDR1 and CDR2: SGHTA and FQGNSA. CDR3 length: 15 amino acids. In nucleotides, the CDR3 is TGTGCCAGCAGCAGAGCCCTCACGAACACCCGGGAGCTGTTTTTT. Translation: CASSRALTNTRELFF.

The chain carries TRBV20-1 and TRBJ1-5; the match to TRBD1 covers 7 bases. Germline V gives CDR1 DFQATT, CDR2 SNEGSKA (reference sequence). The CDR3 has 14 residues. J lost 6 bases, V lost 2 bases, and 7 bases had no gene match. For the CDR3, the DNA is TGCAGTGCTAGACCGTTTTCAGGGGGTCAGCCCCAGCATTTT. Residues: CSARPFSGGQPQHF.

This clonotype was observed many times. V is TRBV5-6 and J is TRBJ2-3; TRBD1 or TRBD2 may be the D gene (5 bases each). Trimming removed 2 bases from V and 2 bases from J, with 9 bases in between. The CDR3 is 14 amino acids. CDR1 is SGHDT and CDR2 is YYEEEE in the germline V gene. The CDR3 DNA reads TGTGCCAGCAGCTTTCCCGGGGCCACAGATACGCAGTATTTT. This encodes CASSFPGATDTQYF.

This clonotype has a handful of counts. A much more abundant neighbour one base away suggests this may be a read error. The chain combines TRBV7-9 with TRBJ2-1; tentative D call: TRBD2 (6 bases). The CDR3 spans 11 residues. V lost 10 bases to trimming and J lost 9 bases, with 13 bases between them. In germline, CDR1 is SEHNR, CDR2 FQNEAQ (reference sequence). CDR3 protein: CATIRGIEQFF. CDR3 coding DNA: TGTGCCACAATTCGGGGGATTGAGCAGTTCTTC.

This clonotype has a count of ten or more. The chain combines TRBV12-5 with TRBJ2-1; the D gene is possibly TRBD2 (6 bases). The germline CDR1 and CDR2 sequences are LGHNT and FRNRAP. The CDR3 totals 17 residues. Trimming left V 2 bases short and J 0 bases short, with 14 bases between. Written as DNA, the CDR3 is TGTGCTAGTGGTTTGAGGGTCGGGGGAAGCTCCTACAATGAGCAGTTCTTC. Encoded protein: CASGLRVGGSSYNEQFF. The full variable domain, with the rest looked up from reference TRBV12-5 and TRBJ2-1, is DARVTQTPRHKVTEMGQEVTMRCQPILGHNTVFWYRQTMMQGLELLAYFRNRAPLDDSGMPKDRFSAEMPDATLATLKIQPSEPRDSAVYFCASGLRVGGSSYNEQFFGPGTRLTVL.

The V and J genes are TRBV5-1 and TRBJ2-2, with D tentatively TRBD2 (6 bases). V lost 0 bases, J lost 10 bases, and 19 bases lay in between. From germline, CDR1 is SGHRS and CDR2 YFSETQ. The length of the CDR3 is 16 residues. Written as DNA, the CDR3 is TGCGCCAGCAGCTTGGGAGTTCGGGGGAGGAGTGAGGAGCTGTTTTTT. It yields the protein CASSLGVRGRSEELFF.

The chain joins TRBV7-2 to TRBJ2-7; D remains unclear. Germline loops: CDR1 SGHTA, CDR2 FQGNSA. V was shortened by 0 bases and J by 3 bases, with 15 bases between the two germline ends. The CDR3 is 16 amino acids. CDR3 loop: CASSLAEGAQNYEQYF. CDR3 coding DNA: TGTGCCAGCAGCTTAGCAGAAGGTGCCCAAAACTACGAGCAGTACTTC.

Worth noting for this clonotype: This likely came from a read error, as a far larger clone is one base away. In nucleotides, the CDR3 is TGTGCCAGCAGACACAGGGGATCCTACGAGCAGTACTTC. Translation: CASRHRGSYEQYF. This rearrangement joins TRBV6-8 to TRBJ2-7; 7 bases are shared with TRBD1. The V gene's germline CDR1 is MNHGY and CDR2 SAAAGT. Germline trimming cut 6 bases from V and 1 base from J; bases unmatched to any gene: 3. CDR3 length equals 13 residues.

This clonotype was seen many times. J is TRBJ2-1 and V is TRBV2; D gene ambiguous. The CDR3 is 13 amino acids. The germline V gene encodes CDR1 SNHLY and CDR2 FYNNEI. V lost 5 bases and J lost 8, with 13 bases in between. As DNA, the CDR3 is TGTGCCAGCAGTCGACTGGGCAGCGATGAGCAGTTCTTC. Translating it yields CASSRLGSDEQFF. The whole variable domain, filled in from reference TRBV2 and TRBJ2-1, reads EPEVTQTPSHQVTQMGQEVILRCVPISNHLYFYWYRQILGQKVEFLVSFYNNEISEKSEIFDDQFSVERPDGSNFTLKIRSTKLEDSAMYFCASSRLGSDEQFFGPGTRLTVL.

Worth noting for this clonotype: The likely explanation is a read error, given a far larger clone one base away. The chain is built from TRBV28 and TRBJ1-6; D is uncertain. The CDR3 loop spans 12 amino acids. Per the germline V gene, CDR1 is MDHEN and CDR2 is SYDVKM. The CDR3 spells CASSSFRSESFF. The CDR3 DNA reads as TGTGCCAGCAGTTCCTTTCGGTCTGAATCTTTCTTT.

This sequence joins TRBV12-3 or TRBV12-4 and TRBJ2-3, with 10 bases identical to TRBD2. The CDR3 is 15 residues long. V gave up 4 bases and J gave up 1 base; unmatched junction bases: 2. CDR3 region: CASSWTSGGTDTQYF. The CDR3 nucleotides read TGTGCCAGCAGTTGGACTAGCGGAGGCACAGATACGCAGTATTTT.

In this sample, this clonotype turned up many times. CDR3 coding DNA: TGTGCCACCAGTGGGACAGGGAATCAGCCCCAGCATTTT. This translates into CATSGTGNQPQHF. J is TRBJ1-5 and V is TRBV24-1; 8 bases match TRBD1. The CDR3 runs 13 residues. V was clipped by 5 bases and J by 4 bases; unmatched bases: 0. Germline V lookup: CDR1 KGHDR, CDR2 SFDVKD.